Given below is one TCR beta chain in context. Its antigen is still unknown. The data derive from a study of PD-1 blockade in classical Hodgkin lymphoma. Study-wide results and limits: Relative to healthy donors, newly diagnosed patients reportedly had lower baseline TCR diversity, which was reported as lower still in relapsed/refractory patients. Individuals initiating nivolumab under 1 year after ASCT were excluded. Baseline diversity resembling that of newly diagnosed patients was seen in complete responders.

With 5 bases removed from V and 7 bases from J, the gap between germline ends came to 8 bases. The CDR3 has 12 amino acids. Germline V gives CDR1 MDHEN, CDR2 SYDVKM. All patients experienced relapse after autologous stem cell transplantation, and brentuximab vedotin exposure was variable. Best overall response was complete response, partial response or progressive disease in these relapsed/refractory classical Hodgkin lymphoma patients. Generated by immunoSEQ multiplex PCR, the TCRdb table keeps only in-frame clones and is missing some. In the table there are more than 140,000 clones, under 85% of which are singletons.

Sequenced here: peripheral blood mononuclear cells (PBMCs), sampled before the second cycle of nivolumab. The gene calls are TRBV28 and TRBJ1-4; maybe TRBD1 (5 bases). This sequence originates from a human donor with classical Hodgkin lymphoma. In nucleotides, the CDR3 is TGTGCCAGCAGTCTCCAGGGTGAAAAACTGTTTTTT. It encodes CASSLQGEKLFF.